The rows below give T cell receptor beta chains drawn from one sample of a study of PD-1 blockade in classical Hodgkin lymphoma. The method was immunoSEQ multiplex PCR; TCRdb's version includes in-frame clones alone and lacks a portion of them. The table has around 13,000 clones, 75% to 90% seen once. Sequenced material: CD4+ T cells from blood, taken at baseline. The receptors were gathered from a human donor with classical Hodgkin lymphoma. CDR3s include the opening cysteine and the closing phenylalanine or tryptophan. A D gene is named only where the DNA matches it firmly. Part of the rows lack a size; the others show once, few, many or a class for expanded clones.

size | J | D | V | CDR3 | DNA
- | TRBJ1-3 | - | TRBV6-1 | CASSALSGNTIYF | TGTGCCAGCAGTGCCCTCTCTGGAAACACCATATATTTT
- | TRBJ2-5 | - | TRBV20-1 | CSASGETQYF | TGCAGTGCTAGTGGGGAGACCCAGTACTTC
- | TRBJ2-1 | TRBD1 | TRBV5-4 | CASSWGGTAPGNEQFF | TGTGCCAGCAGCTGGGGTGGGACAGCGCCAGGCAATGAGCAGTTCTTC
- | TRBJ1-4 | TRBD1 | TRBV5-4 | CASSPGTGGPSEKLFF | TGTGCCAGCAGTCCCGGGACAGGGGGCCCAAGTGAAAAACTGTTTTTT
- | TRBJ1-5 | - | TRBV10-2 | CASSRTGRSLGGRWQPQHF | TGCGCCAGCAGTAGGACCGGGAGGTCCCTCGGGGGACGGTGGCAGCCCCAGCATTTT
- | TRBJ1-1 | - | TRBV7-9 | CASSLVQGVTEAFF | TGTGCCAGCAGCTTAGTGCAGGGTGTCACTGAAGCTTTCTTT
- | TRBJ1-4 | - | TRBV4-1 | CASKGEWNEKLFF | TGCGCCAGCAAAGGGGAATGGAATGAAAAACTGTTTTTT
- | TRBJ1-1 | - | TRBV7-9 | CASRGSEGGFVYPEAFF | TGTGCCAGCAGGGGCAGTGAAGGCGGGTTCGTTTACCCTGAAGCTTTCTTT
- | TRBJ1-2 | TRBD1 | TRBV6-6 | CASRTTGSNYGYTF | TGTGCCAGCCGGACGACAGGGTCTAACTATGGCTACACCTTC
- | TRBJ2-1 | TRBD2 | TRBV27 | CASSPRLAGETEQFF | TGTGCCAGCAGTCCTCGACTAGCGGGAGAGACTGAGCAGTTCTTC
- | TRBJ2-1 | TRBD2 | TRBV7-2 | CASSVRGGIGNEQFF | TGTGCCAGCAGCGTGCGGGGGGGGATAGGCAATGAGCAGTTCTTC
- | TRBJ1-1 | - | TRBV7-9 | CASSLVQGWNTEAFF | TGTGCCAGCAGCTTAGTTCAGGGATGGAACACTGAAGCTTTCTTT
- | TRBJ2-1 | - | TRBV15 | CATVKTVGSYNEQFF | TGTGCCACCGTCAAAACAGTGGGCTCCTACAATGAGCAGTTCTTC
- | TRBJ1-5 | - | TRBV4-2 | CASSQGPTGNQPQHF | TGTGCCAGCAGCCAAGGACCAACGGGGAATCAGCCCCAGCATTTT
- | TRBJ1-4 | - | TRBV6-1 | CATRSGEKLFF | TGTGCCACCCGTTCCGGGGAAAAACTGTTTTTT
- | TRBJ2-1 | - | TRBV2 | CASSEQVNEQFF | TGTGCCAGCAGTGAACAGGTCAATGAGCAGTTCTTC
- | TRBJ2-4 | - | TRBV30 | CAWSSNLKNIQYF | TGTGCCTGGAGCAGTAACCTCAAAAACATTCAGTACTTC
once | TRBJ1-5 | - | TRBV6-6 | CASGQGIQPQHF | TGTGCCAGCGGGCAGGGGATTCAGCCCCAGCATTTT
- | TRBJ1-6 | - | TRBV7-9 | CASSQRLGSPLHF | TGTGCCAGCAGCCAGCGACTGGGGTCACCCCTCCACTTT
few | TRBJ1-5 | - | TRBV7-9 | CASSLKGNQPQHF | TGTGCCAGCAGCTTAAAGGGGAATCAGCCCCAGCATTTT
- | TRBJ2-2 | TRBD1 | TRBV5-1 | CASSLGDRVNTGELFF | TGCGCCAGCAGCTTGGGGGACAGGGTTAACACCGGGGAGCTGTTTTTT
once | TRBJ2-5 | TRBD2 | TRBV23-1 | CASSQSGGWRMVTQETQYF | TGCGCCAGCAGTCAATCGGGGGGGTGGCGGATGGTGACCCAAGAGACCCAGTACTTC
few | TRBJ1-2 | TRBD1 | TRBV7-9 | CASTPDRGYGYTF | TGTGCCAGCACCCCGGACAGGGGGTATGGCTACACCTTC
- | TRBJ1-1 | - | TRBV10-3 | CAITGTVNTEAFF | TGTGCCATCACCGGGACGGTGAACACTGAAGCTTTCTTT
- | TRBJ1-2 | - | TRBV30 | CAWSVAGPLLGYTF | TGTGCCTGGAGTGTGGCAGGACCTCTTTTGGGCTACACCTTC
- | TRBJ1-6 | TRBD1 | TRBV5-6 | CASSLLTGTNSPLHF | TGTGCCAGCAGCCTGCTGACAGGGACTAATTCACCCCTCCACTTT
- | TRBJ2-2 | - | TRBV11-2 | CASSLGGITGELFF | TGTGCCAGCAGCTTAGGGGGGATTACCGGGGAGCTGTTTTTT
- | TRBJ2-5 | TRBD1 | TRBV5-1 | CASSGRTGGLETQYF | TGCGCCAGCAGCGGGAGGACAGGGGGTTTGGAGACCCAGTACTTC
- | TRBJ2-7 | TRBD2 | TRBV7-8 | CASSLAGGPYEQYF | TGTGCCAGCAGCTTAGCGGGAGGGCCCTACGAGCAGTACTTC
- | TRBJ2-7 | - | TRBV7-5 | CVRSLVHEQYF | TGTGTCAGAAGCTTAGTTCACGAGCAGTACTTC
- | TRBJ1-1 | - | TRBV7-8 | CASSAGVRYTEAFF | TGTGCCAGCAGCGCCGGGGTTCGATACACTGAAGCTTTCTTT
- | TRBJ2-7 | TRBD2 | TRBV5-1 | CASSSGTSGSEGYEQYF | TGCGCCAGCAGCTCCGGGACTAGCGGGAGTGAGGGCTACGAGCAGTACTTC
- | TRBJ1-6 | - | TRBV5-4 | CASSLVGADSPLHF | TGTGCCAGCAGCTTGGTCGGGGCGGATTCACCCCTCCACTTT
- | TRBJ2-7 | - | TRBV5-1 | CASSIKGRSSYEQYF | TGCGCCAGCAGCATAAAGGGGCGGTCCTCCTACGAGCAGTACTTC
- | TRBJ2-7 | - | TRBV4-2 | CASSQDIRDVYEQYF | TGTGCCAGCAGCCAAGATATCCGGGACGTCTACGAGCAGTACTTC
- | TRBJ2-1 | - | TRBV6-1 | CASSEAMRPGVLFF | TGTGCCAGCAGTGAAGCTATGAGACCCGGAGTGCTGTTCTTC
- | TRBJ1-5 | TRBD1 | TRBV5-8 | CASSPKQGVRNQPQHF | TGTGCCAGCAGCCCAAAACAGGGGGTGCGCAATCAGCCCCAGCATTTT
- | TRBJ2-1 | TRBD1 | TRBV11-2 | CASSRDRDNEQFF | TGTGCCAGCAGCCGGGACAGGGACAATGAGCAGTTCTTC
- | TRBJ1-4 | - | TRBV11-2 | CASSLEPNEKLFF | TGTGCCAGCAGCTTAGAACCAAATGAAAAACTGTTTTTT
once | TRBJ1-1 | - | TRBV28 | CASRGERAEAFF | TGTGCCAGCAGGGGAGAGCGGGCTGAAGCTTTCTTT
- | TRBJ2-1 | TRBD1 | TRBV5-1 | CASSLGDRANEQFF | TGCGCCAGCAGCTTGGGGGACAGGGCTAATGAGCAGTTCTTC
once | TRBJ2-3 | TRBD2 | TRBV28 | CASSLRGTVPTDTQYF | TGTGCCAGCAGTTTGCGGGGGACGGTACCGACAGATACGCAGTATTTT